A single sample gave rise to the 13 T cell receptor beta chains below, sequenced in a study of T-cell reconstitution after alpha-beta-depleted transplantation in children. During its preparation, the TCRbeta library received unique molecular identifiers. TCRdb used MiXCR to reprocess the PCR reads, holding one entry per CDR3 protein. The sample holds over 200,000 distinct CDR3 sequences, 9.5% to 13% seen once. The sequences come from PBMCs, collected before TCRalphabeta/CD19-depleted stem cell transplant. The receptors shown here come from a child less than two years old with acute myeloid leukemia, due to receive a stem cell transplant.

This clonotype was counted at least ten times. The CDR3 protein is CASSFIAGRGSYNEQFF. Here the CDR3 DNA reads TGTGCCAGCAGCTTTATAGCGGGTAGAGGGTCCTACAATGAGCAGTTCTTC. The rearrangement joins TRBV7-2 to TRBJ2-1; 7 nucleotides agree with TRBD2. V trimming: 3 bases; J trimming: 1 base; junction bases outside the gene matches: 9. The CDR3 has 17 amino acids. Germline V gene sequence: CDR1 SGHTA, CDR2 FQGNSA. Drawing the rest from reference TRBV7-2 and TRBJ2-1, the complete variable domain is GAGVSQSPSNKVTEKGKDVELRCDPISGHTALYWYRQSLGQGLEFLIYFQGNSAPDKSGLPSDRFSAERTGGSVSTLTIQRTQQEDSAVYLCASSFIAGRGSYNEQFFGPGTRLTVL.

The V gene is TRBV19, the J gene TRBJ2-2; 7 positions match TRBD1. Losses at the gene ends were 9 bases for V and 1 base for J; bases not matched to a gene: 5. The CDR3 contains 14 residues. CDR1 and CDR2 (germline): LNHDA, SQIVND (reference sequence). CDR3 in DNA: TGTGCCAGCTCCGGGACAGTGAACACCGGGGAGCTGTTTTTT. Residues: CASSGTVNTGELFF. Combining the CDR3 with reference TRBV19 and TRBJ2-2 gives the whole variable domain DGGITQSPKYLFRKEGQNVTLSCEQNLNHDAMYWYRQDPGQGLRLIYYSQIVNDFQKGDIAEGYSVSREKKESFPLTVTSAQKNPTAFYLCASSGTVNTGELFFGEGSRLTVL.

This clonotype appeared many times. The rearrangement joins TRBV19 to TRBJ1-2; a weak D match, TRBD1 (5 bases). Trimming removed 8 bases at V and 3 bases at J, with 13 bases between. CDR1 is LNHDA, CDR2 SQIVND, per germline (reference sequence). The CDR3 covers 13 residues. DNA for the CDR3: TGTGCCAGTCAACCGGGACTCGACTATGGCTACACCTTC. Translating it yields CASQPGLDYGYTF.

Many counts were recorded for this clonotype. J is TRBJ1-1 and V is TRBV5-6; D possibly corresponds to TRBD1 (5 bases). This CDR3 is 13 amino acids long. V was pared by 8 bases and J by 0 bases, with 11 bases between. Per germline, CDR1 SGHDT and CDR2 YYEEEE. CDR3 loop: CASCSGLNTEAFF. In DNA form, the CDR3 reads TGTGCCAGTTGTTCAGGGCTGAACACTGAAGCTTTCTTT.

This clonotype was counted at least ten times. This chain connects TRBV28 to TRBJ2-5; TRBD2 might be the D (5 bases). This CDR3 is 15 amino acids long. V gave up 2 bases and J gave up 5 bases, with 15 bases separating them. The germline V gene has CDR1 MDHEN and CDR2 SYDVKM. CDR3 residues: CASSLGIEGWETQYF. CDR3 bases: TGTGCCAGCAGTTTAGGAATCGAGGGATGGGAGACCCAGTACTTC.

At least ten counts were recorded for this clonotype. The rearrangement links TRBV5-1 to TRBJ1-2, with 9 bases matching TRBD1. The CDR3 is 16 amino acids. V was pared by 4 bases and J by 1 base, with 8 bases of the junction left unmatched. In germline, CDR1 is SGHRS, CDR2 YFSETQ. Written as DNA, the CDR3 is TGCGCCAGCAGCCGGACAGGGGACGGCCATAACTATGGCTACACCTTC. This codes for CASSRTGDGHNYGYTF.

This clonotype was counted many times. This chain uses TRBV7-8 with TRBJ2-7; D ambiguous. Germline CDR1 is SGHVS and CDR2 is FQNEAQ. V was cut by 1 base and J by 5 bases, with 12 bases left in between. The CDR3 loop spans 14 amino acids. The CDR3, as DNA: TGTGCCAGCAGCTTAGGTTGGTTAGCCGACGAGCAGTACTTC. Residues: CASSLGWLADEQYF.

This clonotype occurred many times. The chain combines TRBV3-1 with TRBJ1-5; TRBD1 matches 7 bases. Losses at the gene ends were 2 bases for V and 5 bases for J; bases not matched to a gene: 6. The CDR3 has 15 amino acids. Looked up from germline, CDR1 is LGHDT and CDR2 is YNNKEL (reference sequence). The CDR3 loop is CASSQNSRGDQPQHF. The DNA for the CDR3 is TGTGCCAGCAGCCAAAATAGCAGGGGGGATCAGCCCCAGCATTTT.

There are many counts of this clonotype. The rearrangement joins TRBV28 to TRBJ2-3, with TRBD2 matching 11 bases. Germline assignment: CDR1 MDHEN and CDR2 SYDVKM. The ends lost 6 bases at V and 7 bases at J; junction bases unmatched: 12. The CDR3 sequence is 16 residues long. The CDR3 DNA reads TGTGCCAGCAGCTCCTATCTAGCGGGAGGTAGGAATACGCAGTATTTT. It encodes CASSSYLAGGRNTQYF.

In this sample, this clonotype turned up many times. This chain connects TRBV3-1 to TRBJ2-5, with 7 bases that match TRBD2. The trim removed 3 bases at V and 5 bases at J, leaving 3 bases unmatched. The CDR3 loop spans 13 amino acids. Germline assignment: CDR1 LGHDT and CDR2 YNNKEL (reference sequence). The CDR3: CASSHGGEETQYF. As DNA, the CDR3 is TGTGCCAGCAGCCATGGGGGGGAGGAGACCCAGTACTTC.

This clonotype was seen ten or more times. The J gene is TRBJ2-4, the V gene TRBV15; 8 bases match TRBD1. Germline trimming cut 0 bases from V and 6 bases from J; bases unmatched to any gene: 7. The germline gives CDR1 LNHNV, CDR2 YYDKDF (reference sequence). The CDR3 is 16 residues long. CDR3 in amino acids: CATSRDPWTGINIQYF. In nucleotides, the CDR3 is TGTGCCACCAGCAGAGATCCGTGGACAGGGATAAACATTCAGTACTTC.

The chain is built from TRBV20-1 and TRBJ2-5, with 13 bases lining up with TRBD2. The CDR3 is made up of 17 amino acids. CDR1 is DFQATT, CDR2 SNEGSKA, per germline (reference sequence). CDR3 protein: CCATRTSGRGAGETQYF. The CDR3, as DNA: TGCTGCGCTACCAGGACTAGCGGGAGAGGGGCGGGAGAGACCCAGTACTTC.

This clonotype was counted at least ten times. The chain couples TRBV5-1 to TRBJ2-7; 7 positions match TRBD1. Trimming cost V 0 bases and J 5 bases; bases outside gene matches: 5. This CDR3 spans 14 amino acids. CDR1 SGHRS and CDR2 YFSETQ come from the germline V gene. The chain's CDR3 is CASSLGDRENEQYF. In DNA form, the CDR3 reads TGCGCCAGCAGCTTGGGAGACAGGGAAAACGAGCAGTACTTC.